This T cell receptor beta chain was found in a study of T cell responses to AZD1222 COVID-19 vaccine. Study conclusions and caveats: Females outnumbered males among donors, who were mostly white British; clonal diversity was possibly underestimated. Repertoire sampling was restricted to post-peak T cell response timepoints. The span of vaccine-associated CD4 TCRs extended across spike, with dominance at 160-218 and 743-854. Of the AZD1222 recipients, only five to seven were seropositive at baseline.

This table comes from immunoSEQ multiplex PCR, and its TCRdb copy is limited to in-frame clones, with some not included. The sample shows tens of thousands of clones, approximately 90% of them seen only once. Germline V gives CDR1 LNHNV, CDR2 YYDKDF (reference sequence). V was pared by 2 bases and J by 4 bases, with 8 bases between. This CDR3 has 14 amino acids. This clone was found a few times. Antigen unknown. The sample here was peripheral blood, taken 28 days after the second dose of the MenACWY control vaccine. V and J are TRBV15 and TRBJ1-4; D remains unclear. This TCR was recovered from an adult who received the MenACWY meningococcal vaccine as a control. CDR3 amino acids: CATSRRRGNEKLFF. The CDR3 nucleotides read TGTGCCACCAGCAGAAGGCGGGGTAATGAAAAACTGTTTTTT.